Below are 10 T cell receptor beta chains sequenced from a single sample in a study of blood T cell repertoires in COVID-19. Only in-frame clones appear in the TCRdb table, and some are missing; sequencing was by immunoSEQ multiplex PCR. The sample records approximately 250,000 clones, around 90% being singletons. Sample: PBMCs or T cells enriched from blood (not recorded which). Receptors originate from a man aged 40-50 years who had been exposed to COVID-19.

The rearrangement uses TRBV7-7 and TRBJ2-1; D gene unclear. The germline V gene encodes CDR1 SSHAT and CDR2 FNYEAQ (reference sequence). Trimming shortened V by 3 bases and J by 6 bases, and 9 bases separated the two germline ends. The CDR3 runs to 13 residues. In DNA, the CDR3 is TGTGCCAGCAGCTTTAACTCGGGCAATGAGCAGTTCTTC. Protein sequence: CASSFNSGNEQFF.

The V call is TRBV11-2, the J call TRBJ2-3; D possibly corresponds to TRBD2 (6 bases). Deletions cut 1 base from V and 3 bases from J, with 17 bases between. Germline V gene sequence: CDR1 SGHAT, CDR2 FQNNGV. CDR3 length: 17 amino acids. The CDR3 coding sequence is TGTGCCAGCAGCTTAGGGGGACTCGGCTTAGTTACAGATACGCAGTATTTT. Its translation is CASSLGGLGLVTDTQYF.

The V and J genes are TRBV27 and TRBJ1-5; the D is unclear. Germline lookup yields CDR1 MNHEY and CDR2 SMNVEV (reference sequence). The ends were cut back, 5 bases at V and 0 bases at J, with 11 bases in the middle. The CDR3 length is 15 residues. CDR3 protein: CASSNNKYSNQPQHF. CDR3 in DNA: TGTGCCAGCAGTAACAACAAGTATAGCAATCAGCCCCAGCATTTT.

The chain couples TRBV10-3 to TRBJ1-1; possible D gene TRBD1, 6 bases. Germline CDR1 ENHRY, CDR2 SYGVKD. Trimming left V 6 bases short and J 1 base short, with 12 bases between. This CDR3 region has 14 residues. The CDR3 DNA sequence: TGTGCCATCAGCGCCGGGACACCGAACACTGAAGCTTTCTTT. It is translated as CAISAGTPNTEAFF.

This clone is a singleton in its sample. The chain uses TRBV4-1 and TRBJ1-1; D perhaps matches TRBD1 (6 bases). V was trimmed by 1 base and J by 7 bases, leaving 7 bases between them. The germline gives CDR1 MGHRA, CDR2 YSYEKL. There are 12 residues in the CDR3. CDR3 bases: TGCGCCAGCAGCCAAGGACAGGTTGAAGCTTTCTTT. Amino acids: CASSQGQVEAFF.

This chain links TRBV27 with TRBJ1-6; 7 bases map to TRBD1. J was trimmed by 8 bases and V by 5 bases; bases with no gene match: 6. The CDR3 is 14 amino acids. CDR1 is MNHEY, CDR2 SMNVEV, per germline (reference sequence). The CDR3 here is CASSPPGQYSPLHF. In DNA form, the CDR3 reads TGTGCCAGCAGTCCCCCGGGACAGTATTCACCCCTCCACTTT.

The V gene is TRBV4-3, the J gene TRBJ1-3; no reliable D call. Germline loops: CDR1 LGHNA, CDR2 YSLEER. Trimming took off 1 base at V and 4 bases at J, with 5 bases between the two ends. The CDR3 has 13 amino acids. The CDR3 reads CASSQVRGNTIYF. CDR3 DNA sequence: TGCGCCAGCAGCCAAGTACGGGGAAACACCATATATTTT.

This chain joins TRBV28 and TRBJ1-1, with unresolved D. The V end was cut by 1 base, the J end by 7 bases, with 7 bases between. Per germline, CDR1 MDHEN and CDR2 SYDVKM. This CDR3 has 12 residues. The CDR3 here is CASSLSGIEAFF. CDR3 bases: TGTGCCAGCAGTTTATCCGGGATTGAAGCTTTCTTT.

The V and J genes are TRBV18 and TRBJ2-7, with a tentative D call TRBD1 (5 bases). Germline loops: CDR1 KGHSH, CDR2 LQKENI. The V end lost 3 bases, the J end lost 0 bases, and 9 bases lay between the germline ends. CDR3 length equals 14 residues. The CDR3 is CASSPQGNSYEQYF. DNA of the CDR3: TGTGCCAGCTCACCTCAGGGTAACTCCTACGAGCAGTACTTC.

This rearrangement joins TRBV19 to TRBJ1-5, with unresolved D. V was trimmed by 4 bases and J by 2 bases, leaving 9 bases between them. Per germline, CDR1 LNHDA and CDR2 SQIVND (reference sequence). The CDR3 consists of 14 residues. Here the CDR3 DNA reads TGTGCCAGTAGTACCACTCGGGGCAATCAGCCCCAGCATTTT. Translating it yields CASSTTRGNQPQHF. Supplemented by reference TRBV19 and TRBJ1-5, the full variable domain reads DGGITQSPKYLFRKEGQNVTLSCEQNLNHDAMYWYRQDPGQGLRLIYYSQIVNDFQKGDIAEGYSVSREKKESFPLTVTSAQKNPTAFYLCASSTTRGNQPQHFGDGTRLSIL.